A single sample gave rise to the 17 T cell receptor beta chains below, sequenced in a study of blood T cell repertoires in COVID-19. The repertoire was sequenced with immunoSEQ multiplex PCR; TCRdb's copy has only in-frame clones and lacks some. The sample yields nearly 60,000 clones, 85% to 90% seen once. The sample comprised peripheral blood. The source of these receptors is a man between 40 and 49 years old with active COVID-19.

The genes are TRBV29-1 and TRBJ2-3, with 7 positions matching TRBD2. CDR3 length: 15 amino acids. Germline V lookup: CDR1 SQVTM, CDR2 ANQGSEA. V lost 1 base and J lost 2; bases outside the gene matches: 6. The CDR3 region is CSVEVAREPTDTQYF. CDR3 in DNA: TGCAGCGTTGAAGTAGCGCGGGAGCCCACAGATACGCAGTATTTT.

This chain connects TRBV2 to TRBJ1-6; 9 bases fit TRBD1. V lost 6 bases, J lost 14 bases, and 11 bases stayed unmatched. The CDR3 length is 14 residues. Looked up from germline, CDR1 is SNHLY and CDR2 is FYNNEI. The CDR3 coding sequence is TGTGCCAGCAGGCTCACCGGGACAGGGTTTGCCCTCCACTTT. Translating it yields CASRLTGTGFALHF.

This chain joins TRBV4-1 and TRBJ2-2; 9 bases fit TRBD1. The CDR3 loop spans 16 amino acids. Germline CDR1 MGHRA, CDR2 YSYEKL. V lost 1 base, J lost 11 bases, and 11 bases stayed unmatched. Written as DNA, the CDR3 is TGCGCCAGCAGCCAAGTCCCTCCTGGGACAGGGCCTGAGCTGTTTTTT. It codes for CASSQVPPGTGPELFF.

The V gene is TRBV5-1, the J gene TRBJ2-3, with a weak D call TRBD1 (5 bases). The CDR3 is 12 amino acids. Germline values: CDR1 SGHRS, CDR2 YFSETQ. V dropped 4 bases and J dropped 10 bases, with 13 bases sitting between them. The CDR3 reads CASSQGQSPQYF. The DNA of the CDR3 is TGCGCCAGCAGCCAGGGCCAGAGCCCGCAGTATTTT.

The J gene is TRBJ1-2, the V gene TRBV28; the match to TRBD1 covers 8 bases. Per germline, CDR1 MDHEN and CDR2 SYDVKM. Germline trimming cut 6 bases from V and 2 bases from J; bases unmatched to any gene: 11. The CDR3 extends over 16 amino acids. Here the CDR3 reads CASRRTGYRGNYGYTF. CDR3 coding DNA: TGTGCCAGCAGACGGACAGGGTATAGAGGAAACTATGGCTACACCTTC.

V usage is TRBV9 and J usage is TRBJ2-2; 8 bases fit TRBD2. From germline, CDR1 is SGDLS and CDR2 YYNGEE. The trim removed 4 bases at V and 4 bases at J, leaving 6 bases unmatched. The CDR3 totals 15 residues. CDR3 protein: CASSPGGGSTGELFF. In nucleotides, the CDR3 is TGTGCCAGCAGCCCGGGAGGGGGGAGCACCGGGGAGCTGTTTTTT.

The DNA of the CDR3 is TGTGCCAGCAGCTTGGCTAGCGGCCGTTACAATGAGCAGTTCTTC. Translation gives CASSLASGRYNEQFF. The J gene is TRBJ2-1, the V gene TRBV5-4; 7 bases agree with TRBD2. The CDR3 totals 15 residues. With V trimmed by 0 bases and J by 4 bases, 4 bases remained unmatched. The germline CDR1 and CDR2 sequences are SGHNT and YYREEE (reference sequence).

The chain recombines TRBV19 with TRBJ2-7; TRBD2 matches at 13 bases. The ends lost 8 bases at V and 3 bases at J; junction bases unmatched: 4. Germline values: CDR1 LNHDA, CDR2 SQIVND (reference sequence). The CDR3 extends over 14 amino acids. CDR3 in DNA: TGTGCCAGTGCGGGGACTAGCGGGAACTACGAGCAGTACTTC. Protein sequence: CASAGTSGNYEQYF.

The chain carries TRBV18 and TRBJ1-2, with D hard to call. The CDR3 is 14 amino acids. Looked up from germline, CDR1 is KGHSH and CDR2 is LQKENI. Trimming took off 3 bases at V and 6 bases at J, with 14 bases between the two ends. CDR3 loop: CASSPLGRADGYTF. In DNA, the CDR3 is TGTGCCAGCTCACCGTTAGGGAGAGCGGATGGCTACACCTTC.

The chain uses TRBV10-3 and TRBJ1-1, with D possibly matching TRBD1 (6 bases). This CDR3 spans 13 amino acids. Trimming took off 10 bases at V and 5 bases at J, with 17 bases between the two ends. In germline, CDR1 is ENHRY, CDR2 SYGVKD. The DNA of the CDR3 is TGTGCCAGTACTCCGGGGGGCTGGACTGAAGCTTTCTTT. Its protein product is CASTPGGWTEAFF.

V gene TRBV28 combines with J gene TRBJ2-3, with D uncertain. V dropped 11 bases and J dropped 4 bases, with 10 bases sitting between them. The CDR3 is made up of 11 amino acids. Germline V gene sequence: CDR1 MDHEN, CDR2 SYDVKM. CDR3 amino acids: CALRGPDTQYF. The CDR3 region has the DNA TGTGCCCTAAGAGGTCCAGATACGCAGTATTTT.

There are a few counts of this clone. V usage is TRBV5-1 and J usage is TRBJ1-1; 8 bases fit TRBD1. CDR3 length: 15 residues. Germline CDR1 is SGHRS and CDR2 is YFSETQ. V lost 3 bases to trimming and J lost 4 bases; unmatched junction nucleotides: 8. DNA for the CDR3: TGCGCCAGCAGCTCGGGAGACAGGGGTATCACTGAAGCTTTCTTT. Protein product: CASSSGDRGITEAFF.

CDR3 in DNA: TGTGCCAGCAGCGTGGGACTAGTGTTCCCTCTCAATGAGCAGTTCTTC. This sequence encodes CASSVGLVFPLNEQFF. The V call is TRBV9, the J call TRBJ2-1; 8 bases are a match to TRBD2. The trim removed 2 bases at V and 6 bases at J, leaving 10 bases unmatched. The CDR3 is made up of 16 amino acids. Germline lookup yields CDR1 SGDLS and CDR2 YYNGEE.

This clone was seen a handful of times. V gene TRBV6-6 combines with J gene TRBJ1-4, with a tentative D call TRBD1 (5 bases). CDR3 length equals 11 residues. V lost 6 bases to trimming and J lost 11 bases, with 10 bases between them. CDR1 MNHNY and CDR2 SVGAGI come from the germline V gene (reference sequence). For the CDR3, the DNA is TGTGCCAGCAGGTTGGAGGGGAAACTGTTTTTT. Its translation: CASRLEGKLFF.

The V and J genes are TRBV9 and TRBJ2-1; 7 bases are a match to TRBD2. The germline CDR1 and CDR2 sequences are SGDLS and YYNGEE. This CDR3 is built from 16 residues. J gave up 2 bases and V 3 bases, and 8 bases lay outside the gene matches. CDR3 sequence (DNA): TGTGCCAGCAGCGCCGGGCCTAGCGGTGCCTACAATGAGCAGTTCTTC. Translated: CASSAGPSGAYNEQFF.

The chain employs TRBV12-3 or TRBV12-4 and TRBJ1-2, with D maybe TRBD1 (5 bases). The CDR3 length is 13 residues. Trimming stripped 6 bases from V and 12 bases from J, with 20 bases between. CDR3: CASRGGGGPGNTF. The CDR3 DNA reads TGTGCCAGCAGGGGGGGAGGCGGACCAGGGAACACCTTC.

V and J are TRBV21-1 and TRBJ2-7; TRBD2, as called in the table, went unchecked against the DNA. TRBV21-1 is marked as a pseudogene. The CDR3 sequence is 16 residues long. CDR3 sequence: CASSKATRGRRDEQYF. In DNA, the CDR3 is TGTGCCAGCAGCAAAGCAACGAGGGGACGGAGGGACGAGCAGTACTTC.